What follows are 20 T cell receptor beta chains derived from one specimen sequenced in a study of shared clonotypes between healthy human individuals. Naive CD8 cells lacked CD45RO and underwent positive selection for CCR7, leaving out terminally differentiated effector memory CD45RA+ cells. TCRdb's copy holds only in-frame clones and misses some; the assay was immunoSEQ multiplex PCR. The sample lists millions of clones; 85% to 95% were seen once. Sequenced material: naive CD8+ T cells from PBMCs. These receptor sequences come from a young man in good health. Some clones in this sample may be carry-over from other donors' samples.

The chain is built from TRBV5-1 and TRBJ2-3; no firm D call. The CDR3 has 14 amino acids. The germline V gene encodes CDR1 SGHRS and CDR2 YFSETQ. V lost 4 bases, J lost 0 bases, and 9 bases lay in between. The CDR3 reads CASSPVASTDTQYF. The CDR3 DNA is TGCGCCAGCAGCCCGGTTGCCAGCACAGATACGCAGTATTTT.

This chain links TRBV19 with TRBJ1-1, with D perhaps matching TRBD1 (6 bases). The germline gives CDR1 LNHDA, CDR2 SQIVND (reference sequence). This CDR3 has 15 amino acids. V dropped 2 bases and J dropped 0 bases, with 10 bases sitting between them. The CDR3 coding sequence is TGTGCCAGTAGTATAAATAGGGGGATGAACACTGAAGCTTTCTTT. Amino acid sequence: CASSINRGMNTEAFF. Full variable domain (outside the CDR3, taken from reference TRBV19 and TRBJ1-1): DGGITQSPKYLFRKEGQNVTLSCEQNLNHDAMYWYRQDPGQGLRLIYYSQIVNDFQKGDIAEGYSVSREKKESFPLTVTSAQKNPTAFYLCASSINRGMNTEAFFGQGTRLTVV.

In its sample, this clone was seen once. This CDR3 is CASSSGTSGGDTQYF. CDR3 nucleotides: TGTGCCAGCAGCTCCGGGACTAGCGGGGGAGATACGCAGTATTTT. The V and J genes are TRBV9 and TRBJ2-3; 14 bases line up with TRBD2. The CDR3 length is 15 residues. Germline V gene sequence: CDR1 SGDLS, CDR2 YYNGEE. The J segment lost 5 bases and the V segment lost 4 bases, leaving 3 bases of the junction unmatched.

V and J are TRBV7-9 and TRBJ2-1; D perhaps matches TRBD1 (6 bases). The CDR3 covers 19 residues. The germline gives CDR1 SEHNR, CDR2 FQNEAQ (reference sequence). V dropped 1 base and J dropped 2 bases, with 21 bases sitting between them. The CDR3: CASSLVVASLTGTYNEQFF. In nucleotides, the CDR3 is TGTGCCAGCAGCTTAGTAGTCGCCTCCCTGACAGGTACCTACAATGAGCAGTTCTTC.

V is TRBV2 and J is TRBJ2-3, with TRBD1 matching 8 bases. In germline, CDR1 is SNHLY, CDR2 FYNNEI. V trimming: 2 bases; J trimming: 6 bases; junction bases outside the gene matches: 7. This CDR3 contains 15 residues. CDR3 sequence: CASSERQGADDTQYF. DNA of the CDR3: TGTGCCAGCAGTGAACGGCAGGGGGCGGATGATACGCAGTATTTT. Full variable domain (remainder filled in from reference TRBV2 and TRBJ2-3): EPEVTQTPSHQVTQMGQEVILRCVPISNHLYFYWYRQILGQKVEFLVSFYNNEISEKSEIFDDQFSVERPDGSNFTLKIRSTKLEDSAMYFCASSERQGADDTQYFGPGTRLTVL.

The chain carries TRBV27 and TRBJ2-5; 12 positions agree with TRBD2. Germline V CDR1 and CDR2: MNHEY, SMNVEV (reference sequence). The V segment lost 5 bases and the J segment 2 bases; nucleotides outside the gene matches: 6. The CDR3 sequence is 16 residues long. The CDR3 DNA follows: TGTGCCAGCAGTCGGCGACTAGCGGGAGTGCAAGAGACCCAGTACTTC. Its protein product is CASSRRLAGVQETQYF.

J is TRBJ2-5 and V is TRBV7-7; perhaps TRBD2 as D (6 bases). The J call may be mistaken, given a closer DNA end match to TRBJ2-7. In germline, CDR1 is SSHAT, CDR2 FNYEAQ (reference sequence). The CDR3 runs 15 residues. DNA for the CDR3: TGTGCCAGCAGCCCCGGGACCGGGAGCTCCTACGAGCAGTACTTC. Protein product: CASSPGTGSSYEQYF.

This clone appeared a few times. The J gene is TRBJ1-2, the V gene TRBV7-9, with 7 bases lining up with TRBD1. Per germline, CDR1 SEHNR and CDR2 FQNEAQ (reference sequence). J lost 6 bases, V lost 6 bases, and 7 bases had no gene match. The CDR3 length is 13 residues. In DNA form, the CDR3 reads TGTGCCAGCAGTAGACAGGGAGAGAATGGCTACACCTTC. It encodes CASSRQGENGYTF.

The V call is TRBV7-6, the J call TRBJ2-3; D remains ambiguous. Trimming shortened V by 0 bases and J by 5 bases, and 12 bases separated the two germline ends. Looked up from germline, CDR1 is SGHVS and CDR2 is FNYEAQ. CDR3 size: 15 residues. CDR3 protein: CASSLAVTAGDTQYF. The DNA for the CDR3 is TGTGCCAGCAGCTTAGCGGTCACAGCCGGAGATACGCAGTATTTT. Using reference TRBV7-6 and TRBJ2-3 for the parts outside the CDR3, the full variable domain is GAGVSQSPRYKVTKRGQDVALRCDPISGHVSLYWYRQALGQGPEFLTYFNYEAQQDKSGLPNDRFSAERPEGSISTLTIQRTEQRDSAMYRCASSLAVTAGDTQYFGPGTRLTVL.

The chain recombines TRBV5-4 with TRBJ2-3, with TRBD2 identical over 10 bases. This CDR3 spans 17 amino acids. CDR1 and CDR2 from the germline V gene are SGHNT and YYREEE (reference sequence). V dropped 4 bases and J dropped 0; count of bases not matched to a gene: 8. CDR3 DNA: TGTGCCAGCAGCGCTCCGGGACTAGCGACTAGCACAGATACGCAGTATTTT. Its translation is CASSAPGLATSTDTQYF.

The chain combines TRBV7-9 with TRBJ2-1, with 11 bases identical to TRBD2. This CDR3 is 16 amino acids long. In germline, CDR1 is SEHNR, CDR2 FQNEAQ (reference sequence). V shed 4 bases, J shed 12 bases, and the junction held 14 bases outside the gene matches. Here the CDR3 DNA reads TGTGCCAGCAGCTCGCCGCCCGGGACTAGCGGCCCGCGGCAGTTCTTC. Residues: CASSSPPGTSGPRQFF.

This rearrangement joins TRBV5-1 to TRBJ1-1, with D possibly being TRBD1 (5 bases). V dropped 4 bases and J dropped 2 bases, with 9 bases sitting between them. CDR1 and CDR2 (germline): SGHRS, YFSETQ. The CDR3 has 13 amino acids. The CDR3 coding sequence is TGCGCCAGCAGCCCACAGGTTAACACTGAAGCTTTCTTT. It encodes CASSPQVNTEAFF.

The rearrangement joins TRBV7-9 to TRBJ2-7; 7 positions agree with TRBD1. Germline CDR1 and CDR2: SEHNR and FQNEAQ (reference sequence). The CDR3 is 13 residues long. Trimming cost V 5 bases and J 6 bases; bases outside gene matches: 7. CDR3 in DNA: TGTGCCAGCAGCCTCGACAGGGCTGGCGAGCAGTACTTC. Protein sequence: CASSLDRAGEQYF.

This chain uses TRBV14 with TRBJ2-1, with TRBD1 matching 7 bases. With 3 bases clipped from V and 12 bases from J, the junction kept 8 bases outside the gene matches. The length of the CDR3 is 13 residues. Germline lookup yields CDR1 SGHDN and CDR2 FVKESK. The CDR3: CASSQTRGQVQFF. The CDR3 DNA reads as TGTGCCAGCAGCCAGACGAGAGGACAGGTGCAGTTCTTC.

The chain links TRBV6-6 to TRBJ2-7; D not resolved. The CDR3 is 14 amino acids. Trimming removed 2 bases at V and 4 bases at J, with 12 bases between. Germline values: CDR1 MNHNY, CDR2 SVGAGI (reference sequence). The CDR3 loop is CASSYSHPEYEQYF. CDR3 coding DNA: TGTGCCAGCAGTTACAGTCATCCTGAATACGAGCAGTACTTC.

J is TRBJ2-3 and V is TRBV9, with a tentative D call TRBD1 (6 bases). Germline-derived CDR1 and CDR2 are SGDLS and YYNGEE. With 0 bases removed from V and 0 bases from J, the gap between germline ends came to 11 bases. The CDR3 has 16 amino acids. The CDR3 sequence is CASSVAWTESTDTQYF. CDR3 sequence (DNA): TGTGCCAGCAGCGTAGCCTGGACAGAAAGCACAGATACGCAGTATTTT.

The chain employs TRBV7-8 and TRBJ2-1; 11 bases are a match to TRBD2. Per germline, CDR1 SGHVS and CDR2 FQNEAQ. This CDR3 has 15 amino acids. V trimming: 6 bases; J trimming: 6 bases; junction bases outside the gene matches: 7. Here the CDR3 reads CASRQSSGRGNEQFF. CDR3 nucleotides: TGTGCCAGCAGACAAAGTAGCGGGAGGGGCAATGAGCAGTTCTTC. Combining the CDR3 with reference TRBV7-8 and TRBJ2-1 gives the whole variable domain GAGVSQSPRYKVAKRGQDVALRCDPISGHVSLFWYQQALGQGPEFLTYFQNEAQLDKSGLPSDRFFAERPEGSVSTLKIQRTQQEDSAVYLCASRQSSGRGNEQFFGPGTRLTVL.

The chain couples TRBV6-6 to TRBJ1-1; D remains unclear. This CDR3 is 14 amino acids long. Looked up from germline, CDR1 is MNHNY and CDR2 is SVGAGI (reference sequence). The V end lost 6 bases, the J end lost 2 bases, and 13 bases lay between the germline ends. CDR3 protein: CASSSRTPNTEAFF. The CDR3 bases are TGTGCCAGCAGCTCCAGGACTCCTAACACTGAAGCTTTCTTT.

V is TRBV27 and J is TRBJ2-3; 8 nucleotides align to TRBD2. V trimming: 0 bases; J trimming: 2 bases; junction bases outside the gene matches: 4. Looked up from germline, CDR1 is MNHEY and CDR2 is SMNVEV (reference sequence). This CDR3 region has 16 residues. The CDR3 is CASSLSGLVPTDTQYF. The CDR3 nucleotides are TGTGCCAGCAGTTTATCGGGACTAGTCCCCACAGATACGCAGTATTTT.

J is TRBJ2-3 and V is TRBV2, with 8 bases fitting TRBD2. Germline lookup yields CDR1 SNHLY and CDR2 FYNNEI. Trimming at V came to 2 bases and at J to 5 bases, leaving 12 bases not matched to a gene. This CDR3 is built from 17 residues. Here the CDR3 reads CASSEPSGRRLGDTQYF. In DNA form, the CDR3 reads TGTGCCAGCAGTGAACCCAGCGGGAGACGTCTGGGAGATACGCAGTATTTT.